This record covers a single T cell receptor (beta chain). Participants' reported clinical history set cohort assignment. Resolution of symptoms, clearance, or two negative PCRs was present in recovered Cohort 3 donors. This entry belongs to a study of blood T cell repertoires in COVID-19. As originally analysed: Cell counts per sample came from amplifying reference gene primers. Assay: immunoSEQ multiplex PCR; the TCRdb copy retains only in-frame clones and omits some. The D gene and trimming were derived from the DNA, and the V and J assignments and clone size from that table. The data hold fewer than 300,000 clones, with 86% observed a single time. The clonotype was recovered from a man aged 18 to 29 who had recovered from COVID-19. Material for sequencing was PBMCs or T cells enriched from blood (not recorded which).

CDR3 in amino acids: CASQRGPGRETQYF. CDR3 coding DNA: TGTGCCAGTCAGCGAGGGCCCGGAAGGGAGACCCAGTACTTC. This chain links TRBV19 with TRBJ2-5; possibly TRBD2 for D (5 bases). The CDR3 spans 14 residues. Germline V gene data show CDR1 as LNHDA and CDR2 as SQIVND (reference sequence). V gave up 8 bases and J gave up 5 bases, with 18 bases separating them.